The rows below give T cell receptor beta chains drawn from one sample of a study of blood T cell repertoires in COVID-19. TCRdb's table, derived via immunoSEQ multiplex PCR, lists solely in-frame clones and lacks some. The data hold some 85,000 clones, with more than 65% observed a single time. The sample taken for sequencing was peripheral blood. These receptors came from a man between 65 and 85 years old with COVID-19, enrolled during active disease. The CDR3 runs from the conserved cysteine through the conserved F or W. Fields, in order: D gene, J gene, V gene, clone size, CDR3 DNA, CDR3 protein. The D gene is left open where the match is weak. Clone size is stated in some rows and not others, as once, few, many or a class when expanded.

D: .
J: TRBJ1-2
V: TRBV27
size: .
DNA: TGTGCCAGCAGTGCTAACCAGGGTTCCAACTATGGCTACACCTTC
CDR3: CASSANQGSNYGYTF

D: .
J: TRBJ2-7
V: TRBV5-1
size: .
DNA: TGCGCCAGCAGCTTGGATCACTACGAGCAGTACTTC
CDR3: CASSLDHYEQYF

D: .
J: TRBJ2-5
V: TRBV3-1/TRBV3-2
size: .
DNA: TGTGCCAGCAGCCCGGGGACTTTCCCGGGCCAAGAGACCCAGTACTTC
CDR3: CASSPGTFPGQETQYF

D: .
J: TRBJ1-1
V: TRBV21-1
size: .
DNA: TGTGCCAGCAGCAAACCGAGTGGAGAGAACACTGAAGCTTTCTTT
CDR3: CASSKPSGENTEAFF

D: TRBD2
J: TRBJ2-1
V: TRBV11-3
size: .
DNA: TGTGCCAGCAGCTCCACCGGGACTAGCGGGAGCTCCTACAATGAGCAGTTCTTC
CDR3: CASSSTGTSGSSYNEQFF

D: TRBD2
J: TRBJ2-5
V: TRBV6-5
size: .
DNA: TGTGCCAGCAGTTACGGAGCGGGAGTGTTGGAGACCCAGTACTTC
CDR3: CASSYGAGVLETQYF

D: TRBD1
J: TRBJ2-1
V: TRBV11-2
size: .
DNA: TGTGCCAGCAGCTTAGCGACAGGGCTATTCGATGAGCAGTTCTTC
CDR3: CASSLATGLFDEQFF

D: .
J: TRBJ1-5
V: TRBV6-2/TRBV6-3
size: few
DNA: TGTGCCAGCAGTTTTGGGGCAGGGTTTCAGCCCCAGCATTTT
CDR3: CASSFGAGFQPQHF

D: .
J: TRBJ1-1
V: TRBV7-2
size: .
DNA: TGTGCCAGCAGCTTGACAGGCATGAACACTGAAGCTTTCTTT
CDR3: CASSLTGMNTEAFF

D: .
J: TRBJ1-1
V: TRBV11-2
size: .
DNA: TGTGCCAGCAGCTTGAGGATATTGGGCACTGAAGCTTTCTTT
CDR3: CASSLRILGTEAFF

D: TRBD1
J: TRBJ1-5
V: TRBV19
size: .
DNA: TGTGCCAGTAGTCTCGGGACGGGACAGGGGTACAATCAGCCCCAGCATTTT
CDR3: CASSLGTGQGYNQPQHF

D: TRBD1
J: TRBJ1-6
V: TRBV6-5
size: .
DNA: TGTGCCAGCAATAGACAGGGCGGCTCACCCCTCCACTTT
CDR3: CASNRQGGSPLHF

D: TRBD1
J: TRBJ1-2
V: TRBV12-5
size: .
DNA: TGTGCTAGTGGTTTGGCTCATTGGACAGGGAAGGGGGGCTACACCTTC
CDR3: CASGLAHWTGKGGYTF

D: TRBD1
J: TRBJ2-7
V: TRBV6-1
size: .
DNA: TGTGCCAGCAGTGACCGGGACAGATCCTACGAGCAGTACTTC
CDR3: CASSDRDRSYEQYF

D: TRBD2
J: TRBJ2-5
V: TRBV3-1/TRBV3-2
size: .
DNA: TGTGCCAGCAGCCAAGATGCGGGGGAGCAAGAGACCCAGTACTTC
CDR3: CASSQDAGEQETQYF

D: .
J: TRBJ2-1
V: TRBV10-1
size: .
DNA: TGCGCCAGCAGTCTCGGGGGAGCGATGAATGAGCAGTTCTTC
CDR3: CASSLGGAMNEQFF

D: .
J: TRBJ1-2
V: TRBV21-1
size: .
DNA: TGTGCCAGGTGGTTAGGGACAGCCTATGGCTACACCTTC
CDR3: CARWLGTAYGYTF

D: TRBD1
J: TRBJ2-5
V: TRBV12-5
size: .
DNA: TGTGCTAGTGGTTTGGGGACAGGGGGAGAGACCCAGTACTTC
CDR3: CASGLGTGGETQYF

D: .
J: TRBJ1-2
V: TRBV3-1/TRBV3-2
size: .
DNA: TGTGCCAGCAGCCAAGATCGAAGGAGTGGCTACACCTTC
CDR3: CASSQDRRSGYTF

D: .
J: TRBJ1-5
V: TRBV3-1/TRBV3-2
size: once
DNA: TGTGCCAGCAGCCGCTCGGACAGTGGTAGCAATCAGCCCCAGCATTTT
CDR3: CASSRSDSGSNQPQHF

D: .
J: TRBJ1-2
V: TRBV7-2
size: .
DNA: TGTGCCAGCAGCTTAGCAGGAACAGGCGGGGGATATGGCTACACCTTC
CDR3: CASSLAGTGGGYGYTF

D: .
J: TRBJ2-3
V: TRBV24-1
size: .
DNA: TGTGCCACCAGTGACCACACAGATACGCAGTATTTT
CDR3: CATSDHTDTQYF

D: TRBD1
J: TRBJ1-2
V: TRBV24-1
size: .
DNA: TGTGCCACTTCCCAGGGGGACTATGGCTACACCTTC
CDR3: CATSQGDYGYTF

D: .
J: TRBJ1-2
V: TRBV9
size: .
DNA: TGTGCCAGCAGCGTAAGCGAGGGCGGCTACACCTTC
CDR3: CASSVSEGGYTF

D: .
J: TRBJ1-1
V: TRBV5-1
size: .
DNA: TGCGCCAGCAGCTTGCGGGGGGAGGGCACTGAAGCTTTCTTT
CDR3: CASSLRGEGTEAFF

D: TRBD2
J: TRBJ2-1
V: TRBV28
size: few
DNA: TGTGCCAGCATCTCAGCGGGAGTTAGCTATGAGCAGTTCTTC
CDR3: CASISAGVSYEQFF

D: .
J: TRBJ2-5
V: TRBV3-1/TRBV3-2
size: .
DNA: TGTGCCAGCAGCCGCGAATGGGGGGTCGGGGAGACCCAGTACTTC
CDR3: CASSREWGVGETQYF

D: .
J: TRBJ1-1
V: TRBV21-1
size: .
DNA: TGTGCCAGCAGCAAAGCGCCACCTATGAACACTGAAGCTTTCTTT
CDR3: CASSKAPPMNTEAFF

D: .
J: TRBJ1-2
V: TRBV6-2/TRBV6-3
size: .
DNA: TGTGCCAGCAGTTTGGGCAGGGTCTATGGCTACACCTTC
CDR3: CASSLGRVYGYTF

D: TRBD1
J: TRBJ1-1
V: TRBV7-9
size: .
DNA: TGTGCCAGCAGCCCACTTGACAGGGAAAGGCTTCTGAACACTGAAGCTTTCTTT
CDR3: CASSPLDRERLLNTEAFF

D: .
J: TRBJ1-1
V: TRBV6-1
size: .
DNA: TGTGCCAGCAGTGAGACAGTGAACACTGAAGCTTTCTTT
CDR3: CASSETVNTEAFF

D: .
J: TRBJ2-2
V: TRBV5-1
size: .
DNA: TGCGCCAGCAGCCCAGGTGTCTCCGGGGAGCTGTTTTTT
CDR3: CASSPGVSGELFF

D: TRBD2
J: TRBJ2-1
V: TRBV27
size: .
DNA: TGTGCCAGCAGCCCCCTAGCGGGAGGCTCAAAAAATGAGCAGTTCTTC
CDR3: CASSPLAGGSKNEQFF

D: TRBD2
J: TRBJ2-1
V: TRBV5-4
size: few
DNA: TGTGCCAGCAGCTTCGGACTAGCGGATTACAATGAGCAGTTCTTC
CDR3: CASSFGLADYNEQFF

D: .
J: TRBJ1-2
V: TRBV6-5
size: once
DNA: TGTGCCAGCATTCAAATTGGCACTAACTATGGCTACACCTTC
CDR3: CASIQIGTNYGYTF

D: .
J: TRBJ2-7
V: TRBV5-5
size: .
DNA: TGTGCCAGCAGCTTGGCCCGCCAGGGCCGCTCCTACGAGCAGTACTTC
CDR3: CASSLARQGRSYEQYF

D: .
J: TRBJ1-4
V: TRBV5-4
size: .
DNA: TGTGCCAGCAGCTTGGATGGGGGACTGCGGGAAAAACTGTTTTTT
CDR3: CASSLDGGLREKLFF

D: TRBD1
J: TRBJ2-1
V: TRBV29-1
size: few
DNA: TGCAGCGTTGGGGGATTGACAGGGAAGGCCCATGAGCAGTTCTTC
CDR3: CSVGGLTGKAHEQFF

D: .
J: TRBJ2-7
V: TRBV6-5
size: .
DNA: TGTGCCAGCAGTTCCCCGCCCGACAGTAACTCCTACGAGCAGTACTTC
CDR3: CASSSPPDSNSYEQYF

D: TRBD1
J: TRBJ1-6
V: TRBV27
size: .
DNA: TGTGCCAGCAGTCTGAGGGGGCGGAATTCACCCCTCCACTTT
CDR3: CASSLRGRNSPLHF

D: .
J: TRBJ1-1
V: TRBV27
size: .
DNA: TGTGCCAGCAGCTCAGGACAGAGGAACACTGAAGCTTTCTTT
CDR3: CASSSGQRNTEAFF

D: .
J: TRBJ2-6
V: TRBV7-9
size: few
DNA: TGTGCCAGCAGCTTAACAGGGCCTGGGGCCAACGTCCTGACTTTC
CDR3: CASSLTGPGANVLTF

D: .
J: TRBJ1-2
V: TRBV3-1/TRBV3-2
size: .
DNA: TGTGCCAGCAGCCAAGTCGTTTCCAGGGGTAGTTATGGCTACACCTTC
CDR3: CASSQVVSRGSYGYTF

D: TRBD1
J: TRBJ1-2
V: TRBV19
size: .
DNA: TGTGCCAGTCGACGGGGGGCAGGGGGCTTCTATGGCTACACCTTC
CDR3: CASRRGAGGFYGYTF

D: .
J: TRBJ2-2
V: TRBV7-3
size: once
DNA: TGTGCCAGCAGCAGGACTAACACCGGGGAGCTGTTTTTT
CDR3: CASSRTNTGELFF

D: .
J: TRBJ1-4
V: TRBV7-8
size: .
DNA: TGTGCCAGCAGCTTACGGGGGGCGGGTGGAAAACTGTTTTTT
CDR3: CASSLRGAGGKLFF

D: TRBD1
J: TRBJ2-3
V: TRBV27
size: .
DNA: TGTGCCAGCAGCACAGGGGAACTACGGGCAGATACGCAGTATTTT
CDR3: CASSTGELRADTQYF

D: .
J: TRBJ1-2
V: TRBV10-2
size: .
DNA: TGCGCCAGCAGCATGAGGAACCCCCTCTATGGCTACACCTTC
CDR3: CASSMRNPLYGYTF

D: .
J: TRBJ1-1
V: TRBV5-4
size: .
DNA: TGTGCCAGCAGCTTGGGAGGGTGGGTTCAGGACACTGAAGCTTTCTTT
CDR3: CASSLGGWVQDTEAFF

D: TRBD1
J: TRBJ1-2
V: TRBV7-9
size: .
DNA: TGTGCCAGCAGCTTAGATCCAGGGGGCTCCCTTTATGGCTACACCTTC
CDR3: CASSLDPGGSLYGYTF

D: TRBD1
J: TRBJ2-5
V: TRBV7-6
size: .
DNA: TGTGCCAGCAGCCTACCGGGACAGGGACGAGAGACCCAGTACTTC
CDR3: CASSLPGQGRETQYF

D: .
J: TRBJ1-6
V: TRBV14
size: .
DNA: TGTGCCAGCAGGCCCGGGACATCCAATTCACCCCTCCACTTT
CDR3: CASRPGTSNSPLHF

D: TRBD2
J: TRBJ2-1
V: TRBV3-1/TRBV3-2
size: .
DNA: TGTGCCAGCAGCCCCCTCAGCGGGAGATATGAGCAGTTCTTC
CDR3: CASSPLSGRYEQFF

D: .
J: TRBJ1-5
V: TRBV5-5
size: once
DNA: TGTGCCAGCAGCTTGGCAGGGGAACGCAATCAGCCCCAGCATTTT
CDR3: CASSLAGERNQPQHF

D: .
J: TRBJ2-6
V: TRBV4-2
size: .
DNA: TGTGCCAGCAGCCCTCACGGGGATAGATCCACCAACGTCCTGACTTTC
CDR3: CASSPHGDRSTNVLTF